This entry lists 6 T cell receptor beta chains sequenced from one sample in a study of cytomegalovirus exposure and HLA in healthy donors. Assay: immunoSEQ multiplex PCR; the TCRdb copy retains only in-frame clones and omits some. Altogether 130,000 to 150,000 clones are present, around 89% being singletons, with the ten largest covering less than 7%. Sequencing was done on a sample of PBMCs. The receptors shown here come from a woman aged 25 to 45 in good health and CMV-seropositive.

The table lists this clone with a few counts. The rearrangement joins TRBV28 to TRBJ1-3; tentative D call: TRBD1 (5 bases). CDR1 and CDR2 from the germline V gene are MDHEN and SYDVKM. Trimming took off 1 base at V and 2 bases at J, with 12 bases between the two ends. CDR3 length: 16 amino acids. The CDR3 spells CASSLSLGLAGNTIYF. The CDR3 region has the DNA TGTGCCAGCAGTTTATCTTTGGGGCTGGCTGGAAACACCATATATTTT.

This rearrangement joins TRBV9 to TRBJ2-1, with 8 bases identical to TRBD2. Germline trimming cut 3 bases from V and 3 bases from J; bases unmatched to any gene: 5. The CDR3 extends over 15 amino acids. The V gene's germline CDR1 is SGDLS and CDR2 YYNGEE. In DNA, the CDR3 is TGTGCCAGCAGCGGCACAAGCGGGGGCTACAATGAGCAGTTCTTC. Protein: CASSGTSGGYNEQFF. The whole variable domain, remainder taken from reference TRBV9 and TRBJ2-1, is DSGVTQTPKHLITATGQRVTLRCSPRSGDLSVYWYQQSLDQGLQFLIQYYNGEERAKGNILERFSAQQFPDLHSELNLSSLELGDSALYFCASSGTSGGYNEQFFGPGTRLTVL.

This sequence joins TRBV13 and TRBJ2-4; a weak D match, TRBD1 (7 bases). V was pared by 0 bases and J by 4 bases, with 16 bases between. Looked up from germline, CDR1 is PRHDT and CDR2 is FYEKMQ (reference sequence). There are 17 residues in the CDR3. The CDR3 spells CASSLGLRRGDKNIQYF. CDR3 in DNA: TGTGCCAGCAGCTTAGGCCTACGCAGGGGGGATAAAAACATTCAGTACTTC.

The chain carries TRBV5-1 and TRBJ2-1; D is possibly TRBD2 (6 bases). Trimming cost V 0 bases and J 8 bases, with 6 bases left between them. Per the germline V gene, CDR1 is SGHRS and CDR2 is YFSETQ. The CDR3 spans 12 residues. This CDR3 is CASSLAGDEQFF. CDR3 in DNA: TGCGCCAGCAGCTTGGCGGGGGATGAGCAGTTCTTC.

The chain uses TRBV6-5 and TRBJ2-1; D perhaps matches TRBD2 (6 bases). Germline V gene data show CDR1 as MNHEY and CDR2 as SVGAGI. The CDR3 length is 13 residues. V lost 7 bases and J 4 bases, leaving 11 bases between the germline ends. The CDR3 loop reads CASMGGKYNEQFF. The CDR3 DNA is TGTGCCAGCATGGGGGGAAAGTACAATGAGCAGTTCTTC.

This chain connects TRBV5-4 to TRBJ2-2; a possible D gene is TRBD2 (5 bases). Per the germline V gene, CDR1 is SGHNT and CDR2 is YYREEE (reference sequence). Trimming pared 4 bases from V and 6 bases from J, leaving 16 bases between. The CDR3 has 15 amino acids. This CDR3 is CASSQDSVGAGELFF. The CDR3 DNA sequence: TGTGCCAGCAGCCAGGACTCAGTTGGTGCCGGGGAGCTGTTTTTT.